The T cell receptor (beta chain) under discussion was sequenced for a study of OX40 agonist ivuxolimab in advanced cancers. This CDR3 has 15 residues. The germline V gene encodes CDR1 MDHEN and CDR2 SYDVKM. V shed 6 bases, J shed 0 bases, and the junction held 6 bases outside the gene matches. The assay was immunoSEQ multiplex PCR, and TCRdb's table has in-frame clones only and misses some. The sample yields roughly 18,000 clones, more than 65% seen once. Sequenced material: CD4+ or CD8+ T cells sorted from blood, taken in a trial of the OX40 agonist ivuxolimab. The chain recombines TRBV28 with TRBJ1-2; TRBD1 matches at 8 bases. This receptor was identified in an adult with an advanced solid tumor such as melanoma, head and neck, liver or kidney cancer. The CDR3: CASRRTGISNYGYTF. The DNA of the CDR3 is TGTGCCAGCAGAAGGACAGGGATCTCTAACTATGGCTACACCTTC.